The 22 T cell receptor beta chains listed next were all sequenced from one sample in a study of long-term antiretroviral therapy in people with HIV. Running of the v3.0 immunoSEQ assay took place at survey level. Produced via immunoSEQ multiplex PCR; TCRdb's table is partial and in-frame only. The sample yields about 30,000 clones, under 85% seen once. Sequencing used unsorted PBMCs, obtained 3 years after starting antiretroviral therapy. These receptors all stem from a man aged 35-49 years with HIV.

V gene TRBV6-5 combines with J gene TRBJ1-2; the match to TRBD1 covers 8 bases. The J segment lost 0 bases and the V segment lost 8 bases, leaving 5 bases of the junction unmatched. The germline V gene has CDR1 MNHEY and CDR2 SVGAGI. CDR3 length: 14 amino acids. DNA of the CDR3: TGTGCCAGCGGACAGGGAAGGTCTAACTATGGCTACACCTTC. It encodes CASGQGRSNYGYTF.

A word on this clone: The same CDR3 is also encoded by other DNA sequences in this sample. V is TRBV30 and J is TRBJ1-6; D call uncertain. The germline gives CDR1 GTSNPN, CDR2 SVGIG (reference sequence). The V end lost 3 bases, the J end lost 8 bases, and 17 bases lay between the germline ends. This CDR3 comprises 15 residues. The CDR3 nucleotides read TGTGCCTGGAGCCGAGGGAACCCCTGGGATTCACCCCTCCACTTT. Translation gives CAWSRGNPWDSPLHF.

The J gene is TRBJ1-1, the V gene TRBV29-1; D perhaps matches TRBD1 (6 bases). V lost 7 bases to trimming and J lost 0 bases, with 9 bases between them. CDR3 length: 12 amino acids. Germline V gives CDR1 SQVTM, CDR2 ANQGSEA. The CDR3, as DNA: TGCAGCGGATCAGGGGTGAACACTGAAGCTTTCTTT. Translation: CSGSGVNTEAFF.

V gene TRBV27 combines with J gene TRBJ1-2; 9 nucleotides agree with TRBD1. Germline V gives CDR1 MNHEY, CDR2 SMNVEV (reference sequence). CDR3 size: 15 residues. V was clipped by 5 bases and J by 6 bases; unmatched bases: 10. Written as DNA, the CDR3 is TGTGCCAGCAGTCAGATCCGGGACAGGGCCAATGGCTACACCTTC. Protein sequence: CASSQIRDRANGYTF.

CDR3 bases: TGTGCCAGCAGTTCCGACAGGGGAACTAATGAAAAACTGTTTTTT. Translating gives CASSSDRGTNEKLFF. This chain connects TRBV6-5 to TRBJ1-4, with 8 bases identical to TRBD1. This CDR3 has 15 residues. Germline-derived CDR1 and CDR2 are MNHEY and SVGAGI. V was pared by 4 bases and J by 1 base, with 2 bases of the junction left unmatched.

The V gene is TRBV9, the J gene TRBJ1-1; 7 bases are shared with TRBD1. The germline CDR1 and CDR2 sequences are SGDLS and YYNGEE. The length of the CDR3 is 16 residues. Germline trimming cut 3 bases from V and 0 bases from J; bases unmatched to any gene: 8. CDR3: CASSALYRGLNTEAFF. The CDR3, as DNA: TGTGCCAGCAGCGCCCTTTACAGGGGCTTGAACACTGAAGCTTTCTTT.

This clone was observed once. J is TRBJ2-5 and V is TRBV13; D uncertain. V lost 5 bases and J lost 3, with 16 bases in between. The CDR3 spans 15 residues. Germline values: CDR1 PRHDT, CDR2 FYEKMQ (reference sequence). CDR3 sequence: CASSPRSGVKETQYF. The CDR3 DNA reads TGTGCCAGCAGCCCCCGCTCTGGGGTTAAAGAGACCCAGTACTTC.

The chain uses TRBV30 and TRBJ2-1; weak D call: TRBD1 (5 bases). Germline V gene data show CDR1 as GTSNPN and CDR2 as SVGIG (reference sequence). Trimming took 0 bases from V and 10 from J, leaving 13 bases between them. This CDR3 contains 13 residues. The DNA for the CDR3 is TGTGCCTGGAGTGTACATCAGGGCAACGAGCAGTTCTTC. Translating it yields CAWSVHQGNEQFF.

V is TRBV5-5 and J is TRBJ2-1; D might be TRBD2 (5 bases). Germline loops: CDR1 SGHKS, CDR2 YYEKEE (reference sequence). The CDR3 is 13 residues long. V lost 4 bases to trimming and J lost 4 bases, with 9 bases between them. The CDR3, as DNA: TGTGCCAGCAGCGAGGGAACTTACAATGAGCAGTTCTTC. Translation: CASSEGTYNEQFF.

The V and J genes are TRBV6-5 and TRBJ1-2; TRBD1 matches at 8 bases. V gave up 6 bases and J gave up 1 base; unmatched junction bases: 7. This CDR3 is built from 15 residues. Germline assignment: CDR1 MNHEY and CDR2 SVGAGI. The CDR3 region is CASRTRTGSNYGYTF. In DNA form, the CDR3 reads TGTGCCAGCAGGACTAGGACAGGGAGTAACTATGGCTACACCTTC.

V is TRBV18 and J is TRBJ1-2; no definite D call. The CDR3 contains 15 residues. V gave up 6 bases and J gave up 8 bases, with 22 bases separating them. Germline loops: CDR1 KGHSH, CDR2 LQKENI. DNA of the CDR3: TGTGCCAGCTCGTTGGAGGCGGAACGAGGATGGGGCTACACCTTC. Translation: CASSLEAERGWGYTF.

This clone showed up just a few times. The chain links TRBV11-3 to TRBJ2-7; TRBD1 agrees at 10 bases. Germline lookup yields CDR1 SGHNT and CDR2 YENEEA. J lost 1 base, V lost 5 bases, and 11 bases had no gene match. The CDR3 is 17 residues long. The CDR3 DNA reads as TGTGCCAGCAGCCAACCCCTTGGGACAGGGGAGTCCTACGAGCAGTACTTC. Translation: CASSQPLGTGESYEQYF.

V is TRBV29-1 and J is TRBJ2-7; D remains unclear. Germline CDR1 SQVTM, CDR2 ANQGSEA. Trimming took 6 bases from V and 0 from J, leaving 15 bases between them. The CDR3 is 14 amino acids. The DNA of the CDR3 is TGCAGCGTCGCTGACGTATCGAGCTCCTACGAGCAGTACTTC. Translated: CSVADVSSSYEQYF.

This chain joins TRBV7-9 and TRBJ2-6, with D hard to call. V lost 5 bases, J lost 0 bases, and 5 bases lay in between. This CDR3 has 14 residues. Germline assignment: CDR1 SEHNR and CDR2 FQNEAQ (reference sequence). CDR3 loop: CASSHISGANVLTF. The CDR3 region has the DNA TGTGCCAGCAGCCACATCTCTGGGGCCAACGTCCTGACTTTC. Looking up the rest from reference TRBV7-9 and TRBJ2-6 gives the full variable domain: DTGVSQNPRHKITKRGQNVTFRCDPISEHNRLYWYRQTLGQGPEFLTYFQNEAQLEKSRLLSDRFSAERPKGSFSTLEIQRTEQGDSAMYLCASSHISGANVLTFGAGSRLTVL.

The V and J genes are TRBV5-6 and TRBJ1-2, with D unresolved. CDR3 length: 15 residues. Looked up from germline, CDR1 is SGHDT and CDR2 is YYEEEE. Trimming left V 1 base short and J 4 bases short, with 14 bases between. This chain's CDR3 is CASSLYTGMGYGYTF. CDR3 sequence (DNA): TGTGCCAGCAGCTTGTATACGGGGATGGGCTATGGCTACACCTTC.

The chain links TRBV13 to TRBJ1-1, with 12 bases identical to TRBD1. Trimming took 5 bases from V and 6 from J; bases not matched to a gene: 10. Germline V CDR1 and CDR2: PRHDT, FYEKMQ (reference sequence). The CDR3 is 16 amino acids. This CDR3 is CASSPEGQGAPSEAFF. The DNA for the CDR3 is TGTGCCAGCAGCCCCGAGGGACAGGGGGCGCCTTCTGAAGCTTTCTTT.

The chain has TRBV19 and TRBJ2-1; 9 nucleotides line up with TRBD2. V was clipped by 6 bases and J by 0 bases; unmatched bases: 6. This CDR3 is built from 16 residues. Looked up from germline, CDR1 is LNHDA and CDR2 is SQIVND (reference sequence). The CDR3 reads CASSHSGSLSYNEQFF. The CDR3 DNA sequence: TGTGCCAGTAGCCATAGCGGGAGCCTCTCCTACAATGAGCAGTTCTTC.

The CDR3 reads CASSFLHSWEGNTEAFF. DNA of the CDR3: TGTGCCAGCAGCTTCCTCCATAGTTGGGAGGGGAACACTGAAGCTTTCTTT. The rearrangement joins TRBV5-6 to TRBJ1-1; D is ambiguous. The CDR3 is 17 amino acids. V dropped 2 bases and J dropped 1 base, with 18 bases sitting between them. CDR1 and CDR2 (germline): SGHDT, YYEEEE. Full variable domain (remainder filled in from reference TRBV5-6 and TRBJ1-1): DAGVTQSPTHLIKTRGQQVTLRCSPKSGHDTVSWYQQALGQGPQFIFQYYEEEERQRGNFPDRFSGHQFPNYSSELNVNALLLGDSALYLCASSFLHSWEGNTEAFFGQGTRLTVV.

This clone was detected only once. This chain uses TRBV11-2 with TRBJ2-1; 10 bases line up with TRBD2. V trimming: 3 bases; J trimming: 0 bases; junction bases outside the gene matches: 8. In germline, CDR1 is SGHAT, CDR2 FQNNGV. The CDR3 runs 18 residues. The CDR3: CASSFLAGAHNSYNEQFF. The CDR3 DNA reads as TGTGCCAGCAGCTTTCTAGCGGGGGCCCACAACTCCTACAATGAGCAGTTCTTC.

The chain uses TRBV7-9 and TRBJ1-5; weak D call: TRBD1 (5 bases). The length of the CDR3 is 13 residues. V shed 9 bases and J shed 0 bases, with 9 bases lying between them. From germline, CDR1 is SEHNR and CDR2 FQNEAQ (reference sequence). Written as DNA, the CDR3 is TGTGCCAGTTCAGGGACTAGCAATCAGCCCCAGCATTTT. Protein: CASSGTSNQPQHF.

The gene calls are TRBV6-1 and TRBJ1-1; no reliable D call. With 8 bases removed from V and 0 bases from J, the gap between germline ends came to 13 bases. The CDR3 is 14 residues long. Germline V gene sequence: CDR1 MNHNS, CDR2 SASEGT. CDR3 coding DNA: TGTGCCAGCGATACCAAATCTCTGAACACTGAAGCTTTCTTT. Its protein is CASDTKSLNTEAFF.

The rearrangement joins TRBV30 to TRBJ1-3; D is unclear. The CDR3 sequence is 11 residues long. CDR1 GTSNPN and CDR2 SVGIG come from the germline V gene (reference sequence). V was cut by 0 bases and J by 8 bases, with 5 bases left in between. The CDR3 nucleotides are TGTGCCTGGAGTGTGCGGGACACCATATATTTT. Its translation is CAWSVRDTIYF. Complete variable domain (other parts from reference TRBV30 and TRBJ1-3): SQTIHQWPATLVQPVGSPLSLECTVEGTSNPNLYWYRQAAGRGLQLLFYSVGIGQISSEVPQNLSASRPQDRQFILSSKKLLLSDSGFYLCAWSVRDTIYFGEGSWLTVV.